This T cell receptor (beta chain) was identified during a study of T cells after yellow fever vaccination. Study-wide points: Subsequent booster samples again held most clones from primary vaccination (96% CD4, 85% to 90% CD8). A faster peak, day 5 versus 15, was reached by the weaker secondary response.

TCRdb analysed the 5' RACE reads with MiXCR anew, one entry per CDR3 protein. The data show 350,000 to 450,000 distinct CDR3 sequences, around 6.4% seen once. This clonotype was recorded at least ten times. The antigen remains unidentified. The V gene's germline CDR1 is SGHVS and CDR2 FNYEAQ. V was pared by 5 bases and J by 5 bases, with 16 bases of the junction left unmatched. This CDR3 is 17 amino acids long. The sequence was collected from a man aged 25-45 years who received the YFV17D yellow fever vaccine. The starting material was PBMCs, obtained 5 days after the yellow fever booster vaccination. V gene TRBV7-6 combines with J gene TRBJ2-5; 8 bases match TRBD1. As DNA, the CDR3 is TGTGCCAGCAGCCCAATCGTAGACAGGGGAGGTGAGGAGACCCAGTACTTC. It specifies CASSPIVDRGGEETQYF.